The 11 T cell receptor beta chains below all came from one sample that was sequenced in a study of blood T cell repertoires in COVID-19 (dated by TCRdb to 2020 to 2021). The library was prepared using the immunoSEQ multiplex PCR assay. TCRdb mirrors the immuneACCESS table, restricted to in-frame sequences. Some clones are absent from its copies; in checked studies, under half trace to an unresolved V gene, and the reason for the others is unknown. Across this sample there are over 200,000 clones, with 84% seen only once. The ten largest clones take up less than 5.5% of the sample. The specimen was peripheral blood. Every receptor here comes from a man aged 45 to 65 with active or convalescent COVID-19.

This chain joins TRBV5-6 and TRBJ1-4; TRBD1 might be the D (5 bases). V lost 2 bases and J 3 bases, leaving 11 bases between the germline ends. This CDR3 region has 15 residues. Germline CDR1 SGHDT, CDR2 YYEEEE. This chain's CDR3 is CASSFIGAANEKLFF. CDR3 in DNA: TGTGCCAGCAGCTTCATAGGGGCGGCTAATGAAAAACTGTTTTTT.

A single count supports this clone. The CDR3 DNA is TGTGCCACCAGCGCCGGGAGTAGGGTACCAGATACGCAGTATTTT. Its translation: CATSAGSRVPDTQYF. The V and J genes are TRBV24-1 and TRBJ2-3; a possible D gene is TRBD2 (6 bases). Germline-derived CDR1 and CDR2 are KGHDR and SFDVKD. The CDR3 consists of 15 residues. Trimming left V 7 bases short and J 4 bases short, with 17 bases between.

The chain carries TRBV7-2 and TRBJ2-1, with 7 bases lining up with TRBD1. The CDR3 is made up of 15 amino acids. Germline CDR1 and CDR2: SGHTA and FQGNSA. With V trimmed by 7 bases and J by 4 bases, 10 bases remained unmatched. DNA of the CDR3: TGTGCCAGCACCCGGTCACAGGGGTCTTACAATGAGCAGTTCTTC. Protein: CASTRSQGSYNEQFF.

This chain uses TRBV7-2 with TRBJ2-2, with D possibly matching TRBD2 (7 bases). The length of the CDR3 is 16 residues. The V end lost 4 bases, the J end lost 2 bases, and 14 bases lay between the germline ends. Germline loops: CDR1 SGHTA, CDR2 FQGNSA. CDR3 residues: CASSSLAGANTGELFF. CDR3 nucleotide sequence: TGTGCCAGCAGCTCTCTGGCGGGGGCTAACACCGGGGAGCTGTTTTTT. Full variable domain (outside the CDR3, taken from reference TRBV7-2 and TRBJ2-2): GAGVSQSPSNKVTEKGKDVELRCDPISGHTALYWYRQSLGQGLEFLIYFQGNSAPDKSGLPSDRFSAERTGGSVSTLTIQRTQQEDSAVYLCASSSLAGANTGELFFGEGSRLTVL.

In nucleotides, the CDR3 is TGTGCCAGCAGCCAAGATTCCCCGACATTAACCGAAGCTTTCTTT. This gives the protein CASSQDSPTLTEAFF. The gene calls are TRBV3-1 (or the pseudogene TRBV3-2) and TRBJ1-1, with D unresolved. The CDR3 has 15 amino acids. The germline gives CDR1 LGHDT, CDR2 YNNKEL (reference sequence). The germline V and J ends were trimmed by 0 bases and 8 bases, with 16 bases remaining between them.

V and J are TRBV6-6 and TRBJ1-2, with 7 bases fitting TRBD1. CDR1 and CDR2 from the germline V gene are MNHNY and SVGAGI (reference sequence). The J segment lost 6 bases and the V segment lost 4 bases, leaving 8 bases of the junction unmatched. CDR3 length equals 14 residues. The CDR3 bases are TGTGCCAGCAGTTCCAAGACAGGGACGGATGGCTACACCTTC. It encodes CASSSKTGTDGYTF.

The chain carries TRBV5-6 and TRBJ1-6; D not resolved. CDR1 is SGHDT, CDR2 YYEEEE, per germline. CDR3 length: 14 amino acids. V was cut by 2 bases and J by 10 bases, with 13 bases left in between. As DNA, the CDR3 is TGTGCCAGCAGCTTTTCGGGAGGACGGTCACCCCTCCACTTT. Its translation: CASSFSGGRSPLHF.

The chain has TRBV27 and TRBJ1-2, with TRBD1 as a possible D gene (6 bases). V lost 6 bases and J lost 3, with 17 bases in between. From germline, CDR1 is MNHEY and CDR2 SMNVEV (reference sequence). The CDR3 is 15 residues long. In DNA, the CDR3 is TGTGCCAGCAGCCGAGGACCCAGGGGAGACTATGGCTACACCTTC. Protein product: CASSRGPRGDYGYTF.

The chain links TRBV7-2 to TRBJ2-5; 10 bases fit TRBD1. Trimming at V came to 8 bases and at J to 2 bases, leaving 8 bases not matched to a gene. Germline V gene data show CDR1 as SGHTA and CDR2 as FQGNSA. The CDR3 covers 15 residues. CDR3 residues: CASGGDRGRQETQYF. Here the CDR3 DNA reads TGTGCCAGCGGCGGGGACAGGGGTAGGCAAGAGACCCAGTACTTC.

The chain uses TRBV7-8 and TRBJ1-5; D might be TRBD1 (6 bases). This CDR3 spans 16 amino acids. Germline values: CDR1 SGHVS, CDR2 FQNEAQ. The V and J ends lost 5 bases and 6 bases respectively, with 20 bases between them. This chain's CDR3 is CASSAVPGTFIQPQHF. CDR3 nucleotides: TGTGCCAGCAGCGCCGTCCCCGGGACATTTATTCAGCCCCAGCATTTT. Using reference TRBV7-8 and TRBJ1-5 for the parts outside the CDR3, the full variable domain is GAGVSQSPRYKVAKRGQDVALRCDPISGHVSLFWYQQALGQGPEFLTYFQNEAQLDKSGLPSDRFFAERPEGSVSTLKIQRTQQEDSAVYLCASSAVPGTFIQPQHFGDGTRLSIL.

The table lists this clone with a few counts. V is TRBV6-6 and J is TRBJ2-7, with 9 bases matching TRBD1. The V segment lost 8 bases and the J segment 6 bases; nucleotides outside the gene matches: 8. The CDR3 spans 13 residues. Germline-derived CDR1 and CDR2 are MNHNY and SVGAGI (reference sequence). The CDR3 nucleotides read TGTGCCAGCGGGGGACAGGGAAAGTCCGAGCAGTACTTC. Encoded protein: CASGGQGKSEQYF.